The next 5 T cell receptor beta chains were all read from a single sample in a study of Ad26.COV2.S vaccination and SARS-CoV-2 variants. Documented treatment: roughly 19 received Ad26.COV2.S at low or high dose, single or two shots; several received placebo; per-sample allocation not given. Collection of the samples took place on day 63 after the first injection of vaccine or placebo. Sequencing used immunoSEQ multiplex PCR; TCRdb keeps in-frame clones, though not all of them. Of some 250,000 clones in the sample, roughly 88% are singletons; the top ten hold about 10%. This specimen consisted of peripheral blood, obtained in a trial of Ad26.COV2.S vaccine versus placebo. The receptors originated from a person aged 18-65 years who received the Ad26.COV2.S COVID-19 vaccine or a placebo.

This sequence joins TRBV5-1 and TRBJ2-7; the match to TRBD1 covers 7 bases. CDR1 is SGHRS, CDR2 YFSETQ, per germline. With V trimmed by 1 base and J by 4 bases, 5 bases remained unmatched. The CDR3 sequence is 14 residues long. The CDR3 DNA is TGCGCCAGCAGCTTGACCCTGGGACAGTACGAGCAGTACTTC. Translating gives CASSLTLGQYEQYF.

This clone was counted between two and nine times. V is TRBV27 and J is TRBJ1-1; D may be TRBD1 (5 bases). Trimming left V 4 bases short and J 0 bases short, with 9 bases between. This CDR3 comprises 14 residues. Germline-derived CDR1 and CDR2 are MNHEY and SMNVEV (reference sequence). The DNA of the CDR3 is TGTGCCAGCAGTTGGGGCAGCTTGAACACTGAAGCTTTCTTT. It translates to CASSWGSLNTEAFF.

The rearrangement links TRBV4-1 to TRBJ2-7; D remains ambiguous. The germline V and J ends were trimmed by 3 bases and 0 bases, with 12 bases remaining between them. The germline V gene encodes CDR1 MGHRA and CDR2 YSYEKL. The CDR3 runs to 15 residues. DNA of the CDR3: TGCGCCAGCAGCCAGGCGCAGATGAGCTCCTACGAGCAGTACTTC. This encodes CASSQAQMSSYEQYF.

The J gene is TRBJ1-6, the V gene TRBV10-3; weak D call: TRBD1 (6 bases). V was clipped by 4 bases and J by 13 bases, with 17 bases between them. The CDR3 has 14 amino acids. The V gene's germline CDR1 is ENHRY and CDR2 SYGVKD. The CDR3: CAISATGRESPLHF. CDR3 DNA sequence: TGTGCCATCAGTGCCACAGGGAGGGAATCGCCCCTCCACTTT.

The chain uses TRBV5-5 and TRBJ1-2; TRBD1 matches 8 bases. Germline-derived CDR1 and CDR2 are SGHKS and YYEKEE (reference sequence). The CDR3 length is 16 residues. The ends lost 0 bases at V and 4 bases at J; junction bases unmatched: 8. CDR3 nucleotide sequence: TGTGCCAGCAGCTTGGCGGGACAGGCCGTCGGCTATGGCTACACCTTC. Translation: CASSLAGQAVGYGYTF.